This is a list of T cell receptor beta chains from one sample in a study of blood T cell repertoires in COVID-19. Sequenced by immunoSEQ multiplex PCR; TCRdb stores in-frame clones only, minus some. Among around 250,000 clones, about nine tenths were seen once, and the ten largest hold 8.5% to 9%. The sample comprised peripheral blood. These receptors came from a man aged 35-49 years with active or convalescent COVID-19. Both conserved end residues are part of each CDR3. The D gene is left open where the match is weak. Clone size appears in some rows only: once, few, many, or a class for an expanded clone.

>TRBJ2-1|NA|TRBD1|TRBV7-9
CAVTTGLSYNEQFF
TGTGCCGTCACGACAGGGTTATCCTACAATGAGCAGTTCTTC
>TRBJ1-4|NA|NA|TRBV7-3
CASTPYDRSNEKLFF
TGTGCCAGCACCCCATATGACAGGAGTAATGAAAAACTGTTTTTT
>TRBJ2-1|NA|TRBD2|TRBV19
CASGTRASEQFF
TGTGCCAGCGGGACTAGAGCTAGTGAGCAGTTCTTC
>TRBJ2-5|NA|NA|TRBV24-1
CATSDHGGGGWETQYF
TGTGCCACCAGTGACCACGGCGGAGGGGGCTGGGAGACCCAGTACTTC
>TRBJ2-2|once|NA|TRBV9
CASSVEGYTGELFF
TGTGCCAGCAGCGTAGAGGGGTACACCGGGGAGCTGTTTTTT
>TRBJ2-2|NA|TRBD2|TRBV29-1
CSVFATASGATGELFF
TGCAGCGTTTTCGCCACTGCTAGCGGGGCCACCGGGGAGCTGTTTTTT
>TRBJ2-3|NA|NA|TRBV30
CAWSGAVSTDTQYF
TGTGCCTGGAGTGGGGCAGTAAGCACAGATACGCAGTATTTT
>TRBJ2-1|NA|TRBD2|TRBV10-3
CAINPGLAGANEQFF
TGTGCCATCAACCCGGGACTAGCGGGAGCAAATGAGCAGTTCTTC
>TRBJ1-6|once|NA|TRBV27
CASSLVGSGNSPLHF
TGTGCCAGCAGTTTGGTGGGGTCGGGGAATTCACCCCTCCACTTT
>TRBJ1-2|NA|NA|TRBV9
CASSANTGGDGNYGYTF
TGTGCCAGCAGCGCTAATACCGGCGGCGACGGTAACTATGGCTACACCTTC
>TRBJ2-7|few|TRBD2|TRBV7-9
CASSPGIAGESYEQYF
TGTGCCAGCAGCCCAGGAATAGCGGGGGAGTCCTACGAGCAGTACTTC
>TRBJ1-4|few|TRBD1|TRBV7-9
CASSPWTGSANEKLFF
TGTGCCAGCAGCCCATGGACAGGGTCGGCTAATGAAAAACTGTTTTTT
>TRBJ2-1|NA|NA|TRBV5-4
CASSLALTADLYEQFF
TGTGCCAGCAGCTTGGCCCTGACAGCCGACCTCTACGAGCAGTTCTTC
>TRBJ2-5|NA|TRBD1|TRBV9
CASSVGQDREETQYF
TGTGCCAGCAGCGTCGGACAAGACAGGGAGGAGACCCAGTACTTC
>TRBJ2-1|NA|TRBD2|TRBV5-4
CASSLGGGTAGGNYNEQFF
TGTGCCAGCAGCTTGGGCGGGGGGACAGCGGGAGGGAATTATAATGAGCAGTTCTTC
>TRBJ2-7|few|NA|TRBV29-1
CSVGADSESYEQYF
TGCAGCGTTGGCGCAGACAGTGAGTCCTACGAGCAGTACTTC
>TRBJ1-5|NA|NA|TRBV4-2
CASSHGDTTGGNQPQHF
TGTGCCAGCAGCCATGGAGATACGACAGGAGGCAATCAGCCCCAGCATTTT
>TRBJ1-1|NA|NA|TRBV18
CASSYYPINTEAFF
TGTGCCAGCTCATACTACCCGATTAACACTGAAGCTTTCTTT
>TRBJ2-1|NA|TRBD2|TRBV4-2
CASSPNPQLAGDENEQFF
TGTGCCAGCAGCCCGAATCCCCAACTAGCGGGAGATGAAAATGAGCAGTTCTTC
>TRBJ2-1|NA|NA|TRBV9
CASSPRQTSYNEQFF
TGTGCCAGCAGCCCCCGACAGACCTCCTACAATGAGCAGTTCTTC
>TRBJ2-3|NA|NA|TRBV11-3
CASSLDSNTDTQYF
TGTGCCAGCAGCTTAGATTCCAACACAGATACGCAGTATTTT
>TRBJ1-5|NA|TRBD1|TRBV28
CASRGAGQGNNQPQHF
TGTGCCAGCAGGGGGGCGGGACAGGGGAACAATCAGCCCCAGCATTTT
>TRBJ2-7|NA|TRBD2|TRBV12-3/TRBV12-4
CASSSGSSYEQYF
TGTGCCAGCAGTAGCGGGAGCTCCTACGAGCAGTACTTC
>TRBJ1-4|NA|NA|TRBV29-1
CSVPLDSSNEKLFF
TGCAGCGTTCCACTGGACAGCTCTAATGAAAAACTGTTTTTT
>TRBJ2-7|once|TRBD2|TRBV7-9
CASSFTIGGVDEQYF
TGTGCCAGCAGCTTCACCATCGGGGGGGTGGACGAGCAGTACTTC
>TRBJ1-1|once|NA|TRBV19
CASSIGEAVTEAFF
TGTGCCAGTAGTATTGGGGAGGCAGTCACTGAAGCTTTCTTT
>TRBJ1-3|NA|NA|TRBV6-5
CASSQGTGNTIYF
TGTGCCAGCAGTCAGGGAACGGGAAACACCATATATTTT
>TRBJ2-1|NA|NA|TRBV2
CASNQYLEQFF
TGTGCCAGCAACCAGTACCTGGAGCAGTTCTTC
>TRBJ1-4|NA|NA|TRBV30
CAWSSSGAEKLFF
TGTGCCTGGAGTAGTAGCGGCGCGGAAAAACTGTTTTTT
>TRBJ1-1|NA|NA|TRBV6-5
CATAIRAMNTEAFF
TGTGCCACGGCAATCAGGGCCATGAACACTGAAGCTTTCTTT
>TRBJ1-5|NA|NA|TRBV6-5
CASRGGNQPQHF
TGTGCCAGCAGGGGAGGCAATCAGCCCCAGCATTTT
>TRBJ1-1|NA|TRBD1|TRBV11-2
CAERGDSAEAFF
TGTGCCGAGCGGGGGGACAGCGCCGAAGCTTTCTTT
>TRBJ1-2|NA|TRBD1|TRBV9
CASSPHRGDRYTF
TGTGCCAGCAGCCCCCACAGGGGCGATCGCTACACCTTC
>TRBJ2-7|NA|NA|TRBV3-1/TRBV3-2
CASSQDTTVYEQYF
TGTGCCAGCAGCCAAGACACAACCGTTTACGAGCAGTACTTC
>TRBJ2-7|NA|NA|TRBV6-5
CASSTRLVPYEQYF
TGTGCCAGCAGCACAAGACTAGTCCCCTACGAGCAGTACTTC
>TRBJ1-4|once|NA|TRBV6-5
CASRTGEVESEKLFF
TGTGCCAGCAGGACCGGGGAGGTAGAAAGTGAAAAACTGTTTTTT
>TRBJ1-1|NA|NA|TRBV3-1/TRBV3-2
CASSQRSAGAGANTEAFF
TGTGCCAGCAGCCAAAGGTCGGCAGGGGCCGGGGCGAACACTGAAGCTTTCTTT
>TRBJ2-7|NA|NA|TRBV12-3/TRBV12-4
CASSPGGYEQYF
TGTGCCAGCAGTCCCGGGGGCTACGAGCAGTACTTC
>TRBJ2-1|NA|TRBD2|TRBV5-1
CASSLEWTSDSEQFF
TGCGCCAGCAGCTTGGAGTGGACTAGCGACAGTGAGCAGTTCTTC
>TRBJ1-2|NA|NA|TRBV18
CASSLGPGNYGYTF
TGTGCCAGCTCACTTGGACCCGGGAATTATGGCTACACCTTC
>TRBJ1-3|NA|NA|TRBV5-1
CASSLGSGNTIYF
TGCGCCAGCAGCCTAGGCTCTGGAAACACCATATATTTT
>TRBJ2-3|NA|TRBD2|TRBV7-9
CASSLKGRGGTGDTQYF
TGTGCCAGCAGCCTTAAGGGCCGCGGGGGAACTGGAGATACGCAGTATTTT
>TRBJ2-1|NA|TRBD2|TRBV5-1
CASSSLAGGPDEQFF
TGCGCCAGCAGCTCCCTAGCGGGGGGGCCCGATGAGCAGTTCTTC
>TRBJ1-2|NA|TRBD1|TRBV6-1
CASIGGASESTF
TGTGCCAGCATAGGGGGCGCCTCGGAGAGCACCTTC
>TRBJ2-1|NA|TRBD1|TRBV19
CASSPRDREYNEQFF
TGTGCCAGTAGTCCTCGGGACAGGGAATACAATGAGCAGTTCTTC
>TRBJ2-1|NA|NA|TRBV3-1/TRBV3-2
CASSQTGGGHYNEQFF
TGTGCCAGCAGCCAGACGGGCGGGGGACATTACAATGAGCAGTTCTTC
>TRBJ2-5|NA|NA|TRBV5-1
CASSFMAGAIQETQYF
TGCGCCAGCAGCTTCATGGCAGGGGCGATCCAAGAGACCCAGTACTTC
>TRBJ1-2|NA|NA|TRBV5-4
CASSRDKFSHGYTF
TGTGCCAGCAGCCGGGACAAATTCAGTCATGGCTACACCTTC
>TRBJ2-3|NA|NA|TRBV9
CASSLDVTDTQYF
TGTGCCAGCAGCCTAGATGTAACAGATACGCAGTATTTT
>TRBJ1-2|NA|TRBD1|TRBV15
CATSPGQGRYGYTF
TGTGCCACCAGTCCAGGACAGGGACGCTATGGCTACACCTTC
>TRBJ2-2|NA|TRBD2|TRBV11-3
CASSPGLAGPTNTGELFF
TGTGCCAGCAGCCCCGGACTAGCGGGGCCAACGAACACCGGGGAGCTGTTTTTT
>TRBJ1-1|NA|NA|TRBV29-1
CSVEKGAFEAFF
TGCAGCGTTGAAAAAGGGGCTTTCGAAGCTTTCTTT
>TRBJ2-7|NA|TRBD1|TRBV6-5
CASSPTGFLTYEQYF
TGTGCCAGCAGCCCGACAGGGTTTCTGACCTACGAGCAGTACTTC